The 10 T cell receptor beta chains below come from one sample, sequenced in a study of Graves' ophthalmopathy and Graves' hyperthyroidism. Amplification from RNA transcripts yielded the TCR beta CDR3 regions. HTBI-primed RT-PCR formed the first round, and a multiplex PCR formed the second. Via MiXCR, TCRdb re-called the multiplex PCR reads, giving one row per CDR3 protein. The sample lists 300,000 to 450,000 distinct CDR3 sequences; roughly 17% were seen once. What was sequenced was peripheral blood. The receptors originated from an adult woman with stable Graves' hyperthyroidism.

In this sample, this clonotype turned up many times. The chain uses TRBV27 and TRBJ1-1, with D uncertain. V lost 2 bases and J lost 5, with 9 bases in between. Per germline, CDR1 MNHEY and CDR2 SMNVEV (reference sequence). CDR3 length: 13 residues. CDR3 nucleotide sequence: TGTGCCAGCAGTTTAAAGAGGTGGACTGAAGCTTTCTTT. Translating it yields CASSLKRWTEAFF.

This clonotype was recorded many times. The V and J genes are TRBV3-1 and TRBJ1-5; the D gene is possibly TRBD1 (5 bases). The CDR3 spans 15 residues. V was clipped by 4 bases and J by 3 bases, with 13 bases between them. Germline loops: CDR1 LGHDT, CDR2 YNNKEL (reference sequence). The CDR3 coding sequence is TGTGCCAGCAGCCCAGGGTTTATGACCAATCAGCCCCAGCATTTT. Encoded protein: CASSPGFMTNQPQHF. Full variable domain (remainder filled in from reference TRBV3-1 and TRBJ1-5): DTAVSQTPKYLVTQMGNDKSIKCEQNLGHDTMYWYKQDSKKFLKIMFSYNNKELIINETVPNRFSPKSPDKAHLNLHINSLELGDSAVYFCASSPGFMTNQPQHFGDGTRLSIL.

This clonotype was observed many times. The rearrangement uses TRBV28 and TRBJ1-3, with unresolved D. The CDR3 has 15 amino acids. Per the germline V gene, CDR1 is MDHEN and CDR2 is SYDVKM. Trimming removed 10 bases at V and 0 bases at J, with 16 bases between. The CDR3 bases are TGTGCCACCTGTCGGGGTTTTCGCTCTGGAAACACCATATATTTT. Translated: CATCRGFRSGNTIYF.

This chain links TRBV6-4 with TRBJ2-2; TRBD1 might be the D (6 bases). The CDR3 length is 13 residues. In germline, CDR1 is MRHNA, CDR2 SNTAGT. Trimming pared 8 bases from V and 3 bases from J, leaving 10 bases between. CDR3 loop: CASLRTDTGELFF. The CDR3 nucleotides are TGTGCCAGCCTTCGGACAGACACCGGGGAGCTGTTTTTT.

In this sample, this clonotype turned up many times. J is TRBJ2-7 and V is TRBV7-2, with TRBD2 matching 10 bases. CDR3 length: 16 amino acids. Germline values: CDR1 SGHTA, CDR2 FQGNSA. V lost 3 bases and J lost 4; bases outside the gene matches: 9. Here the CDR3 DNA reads TGTGCCAGCAGCTTCCTTCGGACTAGCGGAAAATACGAGCAGTACTTC. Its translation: CASSFLRTSGKYEQYF. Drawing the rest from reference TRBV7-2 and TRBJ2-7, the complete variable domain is GAGVSQSPSNKVTEKGKDVELRCDPISGHTALYWYRQSLGQGLEFLIYFQGNSAPDKSGLPSDRFSAERTGGSVSTLTIQRTQQEDSAVYLCASSFLRTSGKYEQYFGPGTRLTVT.

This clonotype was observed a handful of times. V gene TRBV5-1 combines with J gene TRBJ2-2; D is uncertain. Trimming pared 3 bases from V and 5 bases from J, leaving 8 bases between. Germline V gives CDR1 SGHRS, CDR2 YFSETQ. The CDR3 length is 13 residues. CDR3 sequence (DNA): TGCGCCAGCAGCTGGTACGGAACCGGGGAGCTGTTTTTT. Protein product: CASSWYGTGELFF.

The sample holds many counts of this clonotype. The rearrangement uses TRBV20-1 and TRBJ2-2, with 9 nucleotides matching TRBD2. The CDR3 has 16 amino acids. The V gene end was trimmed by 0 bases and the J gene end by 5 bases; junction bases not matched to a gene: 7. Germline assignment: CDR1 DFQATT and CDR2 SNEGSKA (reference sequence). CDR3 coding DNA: TGCAGTGCTAGAGATCCGCGGGAGGGCCTTACCGGGGAGCTGTTTTTT. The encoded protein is CSARDPREGLTGELFF.

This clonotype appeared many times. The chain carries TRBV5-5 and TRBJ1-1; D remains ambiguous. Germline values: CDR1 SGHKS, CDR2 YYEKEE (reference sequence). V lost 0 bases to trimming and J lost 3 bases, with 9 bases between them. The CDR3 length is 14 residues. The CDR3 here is CASSLDDTYTEAFF. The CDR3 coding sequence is TGTGCCAGCAGCTTGGATGACACGTACACTGAAGCTTTCTTT.

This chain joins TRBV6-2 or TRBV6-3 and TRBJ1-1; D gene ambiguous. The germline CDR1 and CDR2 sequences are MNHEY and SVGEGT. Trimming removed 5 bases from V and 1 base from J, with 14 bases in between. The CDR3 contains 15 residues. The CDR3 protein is CASSDASWRNTEAFF. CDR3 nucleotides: TGTGCCAGCAGTGACGCCTCGTGGAGGAACACTGAAGCTTTCTTT.

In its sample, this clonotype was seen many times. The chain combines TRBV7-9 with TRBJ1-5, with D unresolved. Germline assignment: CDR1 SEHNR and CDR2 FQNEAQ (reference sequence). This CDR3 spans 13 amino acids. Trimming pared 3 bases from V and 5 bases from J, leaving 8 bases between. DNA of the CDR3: TGTGCCAGCAGCTTTTCTTTTGATCAGCCCCAGCATTTT. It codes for CASSFSFDQPQHF.